This T cell receptor (beta chain) comes out of a study of shared clonotypes between healthy human individuals. Study background: A donor's plate count was three for CD4 naive and three for CD4 memory; CD8 naive had two and CD8 memory one. General observations from the study: Memory subsets had estimated richness that was generally smaller than that of naive subsets.

The table came from immunoSEQ multiplex PCR; TCRdb's copy has only in-frame clones and leaves some out. The top ten clones hold 0.52% of a sample with roughly 1,000,000 clones, about 84% of them seen once. This clone occurred a few times. The antigen remains undetermined. The investigators split CD4+ cells into a CD45RA+ naive subset and a CD45RA-negative memory subset. Germline-derived CDR1 and CDR2 are SQVTM and ANQGSEA. This CDR3 is 14 amino acids long. The V end was cut by 3 bases, the J end by 4 bases, with 15 bases between. This TCR derives from a man between 18 and 35 years old in good health. Some clones in this sample may be carry-over from other donors' samples. The chain couples TRBV29-1 to TRBJ1-1, with TRBD1 as a possible D gene (5 bases). The sequencing input was memory CD4+ T cells from PBMCs. This sample's subset: CD45RA-negative fraction. The CDR3 DNA is TGCAGCGTTGATGAGGGTTCCAGGGCCACTGAAGCTTTCTTT. This sequence encodes CSVDEGSRATEAFF.